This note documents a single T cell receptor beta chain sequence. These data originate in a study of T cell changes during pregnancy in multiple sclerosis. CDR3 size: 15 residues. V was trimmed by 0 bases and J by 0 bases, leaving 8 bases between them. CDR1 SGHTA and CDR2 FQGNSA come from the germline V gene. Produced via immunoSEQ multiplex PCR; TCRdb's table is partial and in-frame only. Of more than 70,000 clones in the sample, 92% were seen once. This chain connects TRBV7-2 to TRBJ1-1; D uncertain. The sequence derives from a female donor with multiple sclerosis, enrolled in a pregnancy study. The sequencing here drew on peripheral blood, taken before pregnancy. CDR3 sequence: CASSLAPGMNTEAFF. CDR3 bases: TGTGCCAGCAGCTTAGCGCCGGGTATGAACACTGAAGCTTTCTTT. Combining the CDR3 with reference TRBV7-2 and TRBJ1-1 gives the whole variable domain GAGVSQSPSNKVTEKGKDVELRCDPISGHTALYWYRQSLGQGLEFLIYFQGNSAPDKSGLPSDRFSAERTGGSVSTLTIQRTQQEDSAVYLCASSLAPGMNTEAFFGQGTRLTVV.